The clone carrying this T cell receptor (beta chain) was detected ten times or more. TCRdb re-called the 5' RACE reads with MiXCR, one entry per CDR3 protein. This table holds 200,000 to 300,000 distinct CDR3 sequences, about 9.1% found once. The sample belongs to a study of CD8 T cells in ankylosing spondylitis. This CDR3 has 13 amino acids. V was cut by 4 bases and J by 8 bases, with 12 bases left in between. The TCR comes from a male donor with ankylosing spondylitis or in good health (not recorded which). Sequenced input: blood, either unsorted or a sorted T cell fraction (not recorded which). The chain uses TRBV12-3 or TRBV12-4 and TRBJ1-3; D not certain. The CDR3: CASSSGLRDTIYF. The CDR3 coding sequence is TGTGCCAGCAGTTCCGGGCTTCGGGACACCATATATTTT.